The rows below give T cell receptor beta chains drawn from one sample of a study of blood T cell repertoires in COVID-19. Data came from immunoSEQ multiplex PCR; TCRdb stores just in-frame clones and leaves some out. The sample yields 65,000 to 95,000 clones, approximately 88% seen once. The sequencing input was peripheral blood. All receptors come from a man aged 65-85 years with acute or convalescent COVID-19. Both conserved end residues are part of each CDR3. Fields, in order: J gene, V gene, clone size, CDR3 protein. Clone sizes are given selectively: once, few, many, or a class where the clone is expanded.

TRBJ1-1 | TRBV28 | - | CASSLVRGWDTEAFF
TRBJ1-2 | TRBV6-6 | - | CASSPITPGQGIIGGYTF
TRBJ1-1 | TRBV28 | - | CATTSTEAFF
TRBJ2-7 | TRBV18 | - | CASSQSVTYEQYF
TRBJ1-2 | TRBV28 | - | CASSSHNRGPTEGYTF
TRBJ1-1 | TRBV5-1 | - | CASSLALTGPNTEAFF
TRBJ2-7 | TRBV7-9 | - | CASSTTSGTLYEQYF
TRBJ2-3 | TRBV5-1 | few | CASSKTPATDTQYF
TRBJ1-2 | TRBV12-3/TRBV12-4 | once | CASGFGGNLGYTF
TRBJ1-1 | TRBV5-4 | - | CASSLVNRDTNTEAFF
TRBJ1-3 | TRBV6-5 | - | CATSGAGNTIYF
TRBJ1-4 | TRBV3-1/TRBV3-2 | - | CASSQRGPTNEKLFF
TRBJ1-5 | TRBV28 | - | CASSPDSFNQPQHF
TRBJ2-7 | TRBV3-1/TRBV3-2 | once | CASSQWVASSYEQYF
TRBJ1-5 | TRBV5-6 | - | CASSFRDQPQHF
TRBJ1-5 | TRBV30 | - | CAWSGGQSTQPQHF